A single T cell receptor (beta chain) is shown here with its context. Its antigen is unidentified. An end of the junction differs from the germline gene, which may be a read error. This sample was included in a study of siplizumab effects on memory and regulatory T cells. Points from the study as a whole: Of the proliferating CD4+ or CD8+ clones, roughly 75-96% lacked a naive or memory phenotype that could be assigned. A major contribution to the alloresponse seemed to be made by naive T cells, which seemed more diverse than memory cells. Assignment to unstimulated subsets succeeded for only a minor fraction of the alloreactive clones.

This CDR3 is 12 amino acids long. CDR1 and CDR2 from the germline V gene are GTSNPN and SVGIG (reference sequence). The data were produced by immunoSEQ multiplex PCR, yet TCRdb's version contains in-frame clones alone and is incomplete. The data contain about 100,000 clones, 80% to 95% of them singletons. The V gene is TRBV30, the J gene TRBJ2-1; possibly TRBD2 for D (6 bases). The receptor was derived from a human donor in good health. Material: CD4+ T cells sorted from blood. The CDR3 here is CAWSVILGGTVF. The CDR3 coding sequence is TGTGCCTGGAGTGTAATTTTGGGGGGAACCGTCTTC.